Presented here are 10 T cell receptor beta chains from one specimen sequenced in a study of regulatory T cells in long-lasting Graves disease. Relying on iRepertoire HTBI primers and Arm-PCR of CDR3 regions, the team built TCR beta libraries. From the multiplex PCR reads, TCRdb called clonotypes with MiXCR, one entry per CDR3 protein. This sample has a few hundred thousand distinct CDR3 sequences; 21% occur once, and the top ten carry roughly 13%. Time point noted: persistent/refractory GD, antithyroid drugs over 5 years with positive TRAb. The authors made the TCR library using RNA they extracted from PBMCs. This sample comprised peripheral blood mononuclear cells (PBMCs), obtained when the disease was refractory, from a patient treated with antithyroid drugs. The receptors shown here come from a female donor with Graves disease.

This clonotype was seen at least ten times. CDR3 amino acids: CASRRDREIYEQYF. The CDR3 coding sequence is TGTGCCAGCAGGCGGGACAGGGAGATCTACGAGCAGTACTTC. This chain joins TRBV2 and TRBJ2-7; 9 positions agree with TRBD1. Germline loops: CDR1 SNHLY, CDR2 FYNNEI. The CDR3 length is 14 residues. Trimming cost V 6 bases and J 3 bases; bases outside gene matches: 6.

In this sample, this clonotype turned up many times. The chain has TRBV2 and TRBJ2-1, with a weak D call TRBD2 (6 bases). V lost 10 bases, J lost 6 bases, and 19 bases lay in between. Germline V gives CDR1 SNHLY, CDR2 FYNNEI. The CDR3 sequence is 14 residues long. DNA of the CDR3: TGTGCCATCCCTCGGGGTAGCGGCGGCAATGAGCAGTTCTTC. Translation gives CAIPRGSGGNEQFF.

This clonotype was counted many times. This sequence joins TRBV6-5 and TRBJ2-5, with no clear D. CDR1 is MNHEY and CDR2 is SVGAGI in the germline V gene. The CDR3 consists of 16 residues. Trimming left V 0 bases short and J 2 bases short, with 13 bases between. The CDR3 nucleotides read TGTGCCAGCAGTTACTCGTATCGGGTTAGGCAAGAGACCCAGTACTTC. Protein: CASSYSYRVRQETQYF.

Concerning this clonotype itself: Possible read error: a much larger clone is one base away. J is TRBJ2-5 and V is TRBV7-9; D is tentatively TRBD1 or TRBD2 (5 bases each). Germline CDR1 SEHNR, CDR2 FQNEAQ (reference sequence). The CDR3 is 15 residues long. V lost 4 bases, J lost 7 bases, and 19 bases lay in between. Written as DNA, the CDR3 is TGTGCCAGCAGCTCCCGGGACCACAGAAAAGGGACCCAGTACTTC. Its protein is CASSSRDHRKGTQYF.

This clonotype has at least ten counts. The genes are TRBV2 and TRBJ1-2; TRBD1 might be the D (5 bases). Germline-derived CDR1 and CDR2 are SNHLY and FYNNEI. The V end was cut by 5 bases, the J end by 4 bases, with 11 bases between. This CDR3 has 13 amino acids. CDR3 nucleotides: TGTGCCAGCAGTACACCGGGGACCTATGGCTACACCTTC. It translates to CASSTPGTYGYTF.

The chain has TRBV6-2 or TRBV6-3 and TRBJ1-1; no definite D call. V lost 0 bases, J lost 1 base, and 6 bases lay in between. The germline gives CDR1 MNHEY, CDR2 SVGEGT. This CDR3 region has 14 residues. The CDR3 spells CASSYSARNTEAFF. The DNA for the CDR3 is TGTGCCAGCAGTTACTCGGCGAGGAACACTGAAGCTTTCTTT.

There are a few counts of this clonotype. This chain joins TRBV19 and TRBJ1-1, with D possibly being TRBD1 (5 bases). Deletions cut 3 bases from V and 4 bases from J, with 15 bases between. The CDR3 sequence is 15 residues long. The germline gives CDR1 LNHDA, CDR2 SQIVND (reference sequence). CDR3 protein: CASSIPRQGGTEAFF. The DNA for the CDR3 is TGTGCCAGTAGTATCCCTCGGCAGGGTGGCACTGAAGCTTTCTTT. The full variable domain, in which reference TRBV19 and TRBJ1-1 provide the parts outside the CDR3, is DGGITQSPKYLFRKEGQNVTLSCEQNLNHDAMYWYRQDPGQGLRLIYYSQIVNDFQKGDIAEGYSVSREKKESFPLTVTSAQKNPTAFYLCASSIPRQGGTEAFFGQGTRLTVV.

V gene TRBV5-1 combines with J gene TRBJ2-7, with a possible D match to TRBD2 (6 bases). The V end lost 0 bases, the J end lost 4 bases, and 11 bases lay between the germline ends. The CDR3 loop spans 14 amino acids. Germline lookup yields CDR1 SGHRS and CDR2 YFSETQ. CDR3 nucleotide sequence: TGCGCCAGCAGCTTGGGTATTAGCGGTTACGAGCAGTACTTC. This codes for CASSLGISGYEQYF. The variable domain in full, completed from reference TRBV5-1 and TRBJ2-7, reads KAGVTQTPRYLIKTRGQQVTLSCSPISGHRSVSWYQQTPGQGLQFLFEYFSETQRNKGNFPGRFSGRQFSNSRSEMNVSTLELGDSALYLCASSLGISGYEQYFGPGTRLTVT.

Ten or more counts support this clonotype. The chain recombines TRBV2 with TRBJ1-5; D is uncertain. The CDR3 is 12 residues long. V lost 5 bases and J 2 bases, leaving 4 bases between the germline ends. CDR1 SNHLY and CDR2 FYNNEI come from the germline V gene. CDR3 sequence (DNA): TGTGCCAGCAGTACCGGCAATCAGCCCCAGCATTTT. Amino acids: CASSTGNQPQHF.

A word on this clonotype: At one boundary the junction diverges from the germline segment, which might be a read error. The chain links TRBV6-1 to TRBJ2-7; 13 nucleotides agree with TRBD2. Germline CDR1 MNHNS, CDR2 SASEGT. The CDR3 extends over 14 amino acids. CDR3: CAGSRTSGSYEQYF. The DNA of the CDR3 is TGTGCCGGCAGCAGGACTAGCGGGAGTTACGAGCAGTACTTC.